A selection of T cell receptor beta chains follows, all from one sample in a study of shared clonotypes between healthy human individuals. Using immunoSEQ multiplex PCR, the repertoire was profiled, and TCRdb retains in-frame clones only, with some absent. The profile shows around 1.5 million clones, 98% of them singletons. The sample consisted of naive CD4+ T cells sorted from blood. The receptors were sampled from a man aged 25-40 years in good health. CDR3s include the opening cysteine and the closing phenylalanine or tryptophan. Fields, in order: clone size, D gene, J gene, V gene, CDR3 DNA, CDR3 protein. D genes are given only for firm matches. Only part of the rows carry a size: once, few, many, or a class if the clone is expanded.

.,.,TRBJ2-7,TRBV19,TGTGCCAGTAGTATAGATCCCCAGCACCCTTCCTACGAGCAGTACTTC,CASSIDPQHPSYEQYF
.,.,TRBJ2-7,TRBV27,TGTGCCAGCAGTCAAATCGGGGCTACACGGAGCTCCTACGAGCAGTACTTC,CASSQIGATRSSYEQYF
.,TRBD2,TRBJ2-1,TRBV15,TGTGCCACCAGCAGAGGACTAGCGGGAGGGCTGGGTTTGAACTATGAGCAGTTCTTC,CATSRGLAGGLGLNYEQFF
once,.,TRBJ2-3,TRBV6-5,TGTGCCAGCAGTTACTCCACCACCACAGATACGCAGTATTTT,CASSYSTTTDTQYF
.,TRBD1,TRBJ1-3,TRBV9,TGTGCCAGCAGCGTAACCGGGACAGGGGCCGCCCAGGACACCATATATTTT,CASSVTGTGAAQDTIYF
.,.,TRBJ1-1,TRBV2,TGTGCCAGCAGTGAGCTGGGGAAGAACACTGAAGCTTTCTTT,CASSELGKNTEAFF
.,.,TRBJ2-5,TRBV5-1,TGCGCCAGCAGCTTGGTGGGGGCTCAAGAGACCCAGTACTTC,CASSLVGAQETQYF
once,.,TRBJ2-2,TRBV6-4,TGTGCCAGCAGTGCCCCCGCCGGGGAGCTGTTTTTT,CASSAPAGELFF
.,TRBD2,TRBJ2-7,TRBV9,TGTGCCAGCAGCTTAAGGACTAGCGGGAGCGAGCAGTACTTC,CASSLRTSGSEQYF
.,TRBD2,TRBJ2-7,TRBV27,TGTGCCAGCAGTTCGTCAGCGGGGGGCCCCTACGAGCAGTACTTC,CASSSSAGGPYEQYF
.,.,TRBJ1-5,TRBV6-1,TGTGCCAGCAGTGAAGCGCAGAGCCGTTCGTGGCCCCAGCATTTT,CASSEAQSRSWPQHF
.,TRBD1,TRBJ2-2,TRBV5-4,TGTGCCAGCAGCCCAGACAGGGGGCCGGTGAGAACCGGGGAGCTGTTTTTT,CASSPDRGPVRTGELFF
.,TRBD1,TRBJ1-2,TRBV7-2,TGTGCCAGCAGACTAGGGGGCATCTATGGCTACACCTTC,CASRLGGIYGYTF
.,.,TRBJ2-6,TRBV2,TGTGCCAGCAGTCTAGACAGGACTGGGGCCAACGTCCTGACTTTC,CASSLDRTGANVLTF
.,.,TRBJ1-1,TRBV6-5,TGTGCCAGCAGCGGAAAGAGGGGGGGAAGGACTGAAGCTTTCTTT,CASSGKRGGRTEAFF
.,.,TRBJ1-2,TRBV19,TGTGCCACCGAACGGACGTCCAACTATGGCTACACCTTC,CATERTSNYGYTF
.,.,TRBJ2-1,TRBV5-6,TGTGCCAGCAGCTTAGGCAGGGAGTACTCCTACAATGAGCAGTTCTTC,CASSLGREYSYNEQFF
.,.,TRBJ1-1,TRBV27,TGTGCCAGCAGCCCTTGGCGCGGTATGAACACTGAAGCTTTCTTT,CASSPWRGMNTEAFF
once,.,TRBJ2-7,TRBV15,TGTGCCACCAGCAGCATACAGGGTCCCGAGCAGTACTTC,CATSSIQGPEQYF
.,.,TRBJ2-7,TRBV28,TGTGCCAGCAGCCCTGGGTCTGGGGTTAGCACCTACGAGCAGTACTTC,CASSPGSGVSTYEQYF
.,TRBD1,TRBJ2-6,TRBV5-1,TGCGCCAGCAGCTTGGCTTCTCGACCGGGACAGGGATCTGGGGCCAACGTCCTGACTTTC,CASSLASRPGQGSGANVLTF
.,TRBD2,TRBJ2-3,TRBV30,TGTGCCTGGAGTGTACTAGCGGGAGGCGGAGATACGCAGTATTTT,CAWSVLAGGGDTQYF
once,TRBD2,TRBJ2-3,TRBV5-1,TGCGCCAGCACGGAGCCTGGACTAGCGGGTAACACAGATACGCAGTATTTT,CASTEPGLAGNTDTQYF
.,.,TRBJ2-1,TRBV5-4,TGTGCCAGCAGCTTGGACGTATCCTCCTACAATGAGCAGTTCTTC,CASSLDVSSYNEQFF
.,.,TRBJ2-6,TRBV19,TGTGCCAGCCTCGCGAGGTCTGGGGCCAACGTCCTGACTTTC,CASLARSGANVLTF
.,TRBD1,TRBJ2-2,TRBV7-8,TGTGCCAGCAGCCGCACCCCGGGACAGGGGGCCGGGGAGCTGTTTTTT,CASSRTPGQGAGELFF